The 28 T cell receptor beta chains below come from one sample, sequenced in a study of cytomegalovirus exposure and HLA in healthy donors (TCRdb year 2017). Receptor libraries were prepared by the immunoSEQ multiplex PCR assay. For the multiplex PCR, a mixture combining 60 forward primers for TCR Vbeta segments and 13 reverse primers for TCR Jbeta segments was used. TCRdb carries this immuneACCESS record with in-frame sequences only. Its versions omit some clonotypes, under half of them owing to an unresolved V gene in the studies checked, with the rest unexplained. The sample table lists about 130,000 clones, just under 75% of them with a count of one. The ten largest clones take up more than 6% of the sample. The sequencing sample was made of PBMCs. The receptors were sampled from a man aged 35-49 years in good health and CMV-seropositive.

V gene TRBV11-2 combines with J gene TRBJ2-5; the match to TRBD1 covers 7 bases. The J call may not be correct, given that the DNA end is closer to TRBJ2-7. This CDR3 contains 15 residues. Per the germline V gene, CDR1 is SGHAT and CDR2 is FQNNGV. CDR3 loop: CASSSNRDSSYEQYF. The CDR3 nucleotides are TGTGCCAGCAGCTCAAACCGGGACAGTTCCTACGAGCAGTACTTC.

This clone occurred a few times. J is TRBJ1-4 and V is TRBV18; TRBD1 matches 9 bases. Trimming took 3 bases from V and 8 from J; bases not matched to a gene: 1. The CDR3 consists of 13 residues. The germline CDR1 and CDR2 sequences are KGHSH and LQKENI. The CDR3 DNA is TGTGCCAGCTCACCTGACAGGGGGGAAAAACTGTTTTTT. Its translation: CASSPDRGEKLFF.

The V gene is TRBV19, the J gene TRBJ2-5; 7 nucleotides match TRBD2. Germline CDR1 reads LNHDA; CDR2 reads SQIVND (reference sequence). CDR3 size: 14 residues. With V trimmed by 5 bases and J by 5 bases, 8 bases remained unmatched. CDR3 in amino acids: CASSPARGGETQYF. CDR3 nucleotide sequence: TGTGCCAGTAGTCCAGCGAGGGGAGGGGAGACCCAGTACTTC.

The CDR3 DNA reads TGTGCCAGTAGTATAGGCAGGGCCGCGAACTACGAGCAGTACTTC. Protein: CASSIGRAANYEQYF. The chain carries TRBV19 and TRBJ2-7; D perhaps matches TRBD1 (5 bases). The germline V gene has CDR1 LNHDA and CDR2 SQIVND (reference sequence). The CDR3 runs 15 residues. Trimming took 1 base from V and 3 from J, leaving 13 bases between them.

This clone has a single count. The chain links TRBV11-2 to TRBJ2-2, with 10 bases aligning to TRBD2. This CDR3 comprises 17 residues. CDR1 SGHAT and CDR2 FQNNGV come from the germline V gene. Trimming cost V 3 bases and J 0 bases; bases outside gene matches: 4. DNA for the CDR3: TGTGCCAGCAGCTTTGGACTAGCGGCCACGAACACCGGGGAGCTGTTTTTT. This translates into CASSFGLAATNTGELFF.

This clone was observed once. The rearrangement links TRBV7-9 to TRBJ2-7, with D possibly TRBD1 on 6 matching bases. V was cut by 3 bases and J by 3 bases, with 15 bases left in between. The germline V gene has CDR1 SEHNR and CDR2 FQNEAQ (reference sequence). CDR3 length: 15 residues. Here the CDR3 DNA reads TGTGCCAGCAGCTTGGAGACAGGCCCCCTCTACGAGCAGTACTTC. This gives the protein CASSLETGPLYEQYF.

The chain couples TRBV30 to TRBJ2-7; possibly TRBD1 for D (6 bases). CDR3 size: 11 residues. In germline, CDR1 is GTSNPN, CDR2 SVGIG (reference sequence). Between the trimmed V and J ends, which lost 5 bases and 6 bases, there was a span of 11 bases. The CDR3 nucleotides read TGTGCCTGGTCAGGGGAGTCCGAGCAGTACTTC. It specifies CAWSGESEQYF. The complete variable domain, with remaining parts taken from reference TRBV30 and TRBJ2-7, reads SQTIHQWPATLVQPVGSPLSLECTVEGTSNPNLYWYRQAAGRGLQLLFYSVGIGQISSEVPQNLSASRPQDRQFILSSKKLLLSDSGFYLCAWSGESEQYFGPGTRLTVT.

This clone appeared once. The chain combines TRBV11-2 with TRBJ2-7, with D tentatively TRBD2 (6 bases). Germline lookup yields CDR1 SGHAT and CDR2 FQNNGV. The V end was cut by 5 bases, the J end by 2 bases, with 13 bases between. This CDR3 is built from 14 residues. As DNA, the CDR3 is TGTGCCAGCAGCACAGGACTAACCACCTACGAGCAGTACTTC. Translated, it gives CASSTGLTTYEQYF.

For this clone: The junction and the germline gene differ at one end; a read error may be behind it. This chain uses TRBV5-1 with TRBJ2-7; D not resolved. Germline V lookup: CDR1 SGHRS, CDR2 YFSETQ. The CDR3 is made up of 13 amino acids. CDR3 sequence: CASRLAVAFEQYF. Here the CDR3 DNA reads TGCGCCAGCAGATTGGCGGTCGCTTTCGAGCAGTACTTC. The full variable domain, its missing parts supplied by reference TRBV5-1 and TRBJ2-7, is KAGVTQTPRYLIKTRGQQVTLSCSPISGHRSVSWYQQTPGQGLQFLFEYFSETQRNKGNFPGRFSGRQFSNSRSEMNVSTLELGDSALYLCASRLAVAFEQYFGPGTRLTVT.

This sequence joins TRBV5-8 and TRBJ2-3; TRBD1 matches 9 bases. The CDR3 contains 16 residues. The ends lost 4 bases at V and 4 bases at J; junction bases unmatched: 10. The germline V gene has CDR1 SGHTS and CDR2 YDEGEE. CDR3 coding DNA: TGTGCCAGCAGCGACGGGACAGGGCGTAGGGCAGATACGCAGTATTTT. Its translation: CASSDGTGRRADTQYF.

This chain joins TRBV4-1 and TRBJ2-7; the D gene is possibly TRBD2 (5 bases). V was trimmed by 0 bases and J by 4 bases, leaving 16 bases between them. The CDR3 totals 16 residues. Germline V gene sequence: CDR1 MGHRA, CDR2 YSYEKL. The CDR3 nucleotides read TGCGCCAGCAGCCAAGATCTCATTGAGGGTGCTTACGAGCAGTACTTC. Translated: CASSQDLIEGAYEQYF.

The rearrangement joins TRBV20-1 to TRBJ1-2; D is ambiguous. V dropped 1 base and J dropped 7 bases, with 7 bases sitting between them. From germline, CDR1 is DFQATT and CDR2 SNEGSKA (reference sequence). The CDR3 consists of 11 residues. The CDR3 sequence is CSARGRGGYTF. The CDR3 region has the DNA TGCAGTGCTAGAGGTAGAGGTGGCTACACCTTC.

This clone was counted a few times. The gene calls are TRBV29-1 and TRBJ2-3; 7 bases are shared with TRBD1. After removal of 2 bases from V and 3 bases from J, the junction contained 8 bases not matched to a gene. Per germline, CDR1 SQVTM and CDR2 ANQGSEA. CDR3 size: 15 residues. In DNA, the CDR3 is TGCAGCGTTGAATTGCCAGACAGGGTGACAGATACGCAGTATTTT. Translation gives CSVELPDRVTDTQYF.

This clone turned up a few times. CDR3 region: CSASRGNTEAFF. CDR3 coding DNA: TGCAGCGCCTCCAGGGGGAACACTGAAGCTTTCTTT. The rearrangement links TRBV29-1 to TRBJ1-1, with TRBD1 as a possible D gene (6 bases). Per the germline V gene, CDR1 is SQVTM and CDR2 is ANQGSEA. The CDR3 has 12 amino acids. V dropped 7 bases and J dropped 1 base, with 10 bases sitting between them.

The rearrangement links TRBV6-5 to TRBJ1-6; D unclear. Trimming shortened V by 6 bases and J by 8 bases, and 11 bases separated the two germline ends. The CDR3 has 13 amino acids. CDR1 MNHEY and CDR2 SVGAGI come from the germline V gene. The CDR3 loop reads CASRVQADSPLHF. For the CDR3, the DNA is TGTGCCAGCAGGGTTCAGGCTGATTCACCCCTCCACTTT.

The genes are TRBV5-1 and TRBJ2-3; no clear D gene. The germline V and J ends were trimmed by 1 base and 6 bases, with 12 bases remaining between them. The CDR3 is 14 residues long. The germline gives CDR1 SGHRS, CDR2 YFSETQ. CDR3 sequence: CASSLRQAWDTQYF. The CDR3, as DNA: TGCGCCAGCAGCTTGCGACAAGCATGGGATACGCAGTATTTT.

The chain carries TRBV29-1 and TRBJ2-7, with 8 bases aligning to TRBD2. CDR1 and CDR2 from the germline V gene are SQVTM and ANQGSEA. The CDR3 totals 13 residues. V was clipped by 4 bases and J by 2 bases; unmatched bases: 4. This chain's CDR3 is CSVGAGGAYEQYF. The CDR3, as DNA: TGCAGCGTTGGGGCGGGGGGCGCCTACGAGCAGTACTTC.

This rearrangement joins TRBV21-1 to TRBJ1-1. TRBV21-1 is tagged as a pseudogene. This CDR3 is built from 13 residues. CDR3 region: CASSKAELVTAFF. The CDR3 nucleotides read TGTGCCAGCAGCAAAGCGGAACTAGTAACAGCTTTCTTT.

The J gene is TRBJ2-3, the V gene TRBV9; 9 positions match TRBD2. V gave up 3 bases and J gave up 4 bases; unmatched junction bases: 12. Germline V gene sequence: CDR1 SGDLS, CDR2 YYNGEE. This CDR3 is 17 amino acids long. In DNA form, the CDR3 reads TGTGCCAGCAGCGCCGGAAGGGGCGGGGGGGCGGCAGATACGCAGTATTTT. Protein sequence: CASSAGRGGGAADTQYF.

The J gene is TRBJ1-4, the V gene TRBV28, with TRBD1 as a possible D gene (5 bases). In germline, CDR1 is MDHEN, CDR2 SYDVKM. The CDR3 runs 15 residues. V was pared by 7 bases and J by 4 bases, with 16 bases between. CDR3 amino acids: CASMESSRDNEKLFF. The CDR3 bases are TGTGCCAGCATGGAAAGCTCCAGGGATAATGAAAAACTGTTTTTT. The full variable domain, its missing parts supplied by reference TRBV28 and TRBJ1-4, is DVKVTQSSRYLVKRTGEKVFLECVQDMDHENMFWYRQDPGLGLRLIYFSYDVKMKEKGDIPEGYSVSREKKERFSLILESASTNQTSMYLCASMESSRDNEKLFFGSGTQLSVL.

The chain has TRBV28 and TRBJ2-1; 11 bases are shared with TRBD1. V gave up 5 bases and J gave up 6 bases; unmatched junction bases: 18. The germline V gene encodes CDR1 MDHEN and CDR2 SYDVKM. This CDR3 comprises 19 residues. The CDR3 nucleotides are TGTGCCAGCAGTAAGGACAGGGGGCGCATCCTAACCCGTCGCAATGAGCAGTTCTTC. Its translation: CASSKDRGRILTRRNEQFF.

This clone was recorded a few times. The CDR3: CASSQAMGSANYGYTF. The CDR3, as DNA: TGTGCCAGCAGCCAGGCGATGGGTAGCGCTAACTATGGCTACACCTTC. The chain combines TRBV4-2 with TRBJ1-2, with D unclear. This CDR3 is built from 16 residues. Trimming removed 3 bases from V and 0 bases from J, with 14 bases in between. CDR1 and CDR2 from the germline V gene are LGHNA and YNFKEQ.

V is TRBV6-6 and J is TRBJ2-2; 7 nucleotides match TRBD1. V shed 0 bases and J 7 bases; nucleotides not matched to a gene: 8. The CDR3 length is 16 residues. The germline CDR1 and CDR2 sequences are MNHNY and SVGAGI (reference sequence). The CDR3 loop reads CASSYSDRAEGGELFF. In DNA, the CDR3 is TGTGCCAGCAGTTACTCTGACAGGGCTGAGGGCGGGGAGCTGTTTTTT.

This clone has a single count. The chain carries TRBV27 and TRBJ2-5; D is perhaps TRBD2 (5 bases). The CDR3 runs 15 residues. CDR1 MNHEY and CDR2 SMNVEV come from the germline V gene (reference sequence). Trimming stripped 0 bases from V and 1 base from J, with 9 bases between. The CDR3 region has the DNA TGTGCCAGCAGTTTATCGAGGGCAATCCAAGAGACCCAGTACTTC. Translating gives CASSLSRAIQETQYF.

This chain uses TRBV2 with TRBJ2-3; TRBD2 matches at 9 bases. V lost 3 bases and J lost 6; bases outside the gene matches: 10. Germline V gene data show CDR1 as SNHLY and CDR2 as FYNNEI. The CDR3 is 16 amino acids. The CDR3 here is CASSDGRAGGGDTQYF. CDR3 in DNA: TGTGCCAGCAGTGATGGACGCGCGGGGGGGGGTGATACGCAGTATTTT.

The CDR3 spells CASSLYPGTSGSSYEQYF. DNA of the CDR3: TGCGCCAGCAGCTTGTACCCCGGGACTAGCGGGAGTTCCTACGAGCAGTACTTC. The genes are TRBV5-1 and TRBJ2-7, with 14 bases identical to TRBD2. Germline V gives CDR1 SGHRS, CDR2 YFSETQ. CDR3 length equals 18 residues. Trimming took 1 base from V and 1 from J; bases not matched to a gene: 7.

This clone was detected only a few times. The chain is built from TRBV6-6 and TRBJ1-2, with 7 bases lining up with TRBD1. The length of the CDR3 is 14 residues. The V gene's germline CDR1 is MNHNY and CDR2 SVGAGI (reference sequence). The V gene end was trimmed by 5 bases and the J gene end by 4 bases; junction bases not matched to a gene: 7. The CDR3 loop reads CASSGETGRYGYTF. Written as DNA, the CDR3 is TGTGCCAGCAGTGGTGAGACAGGGCGCTATGGCTACACCTTC.

The chain links TRBV10-3 to TRBJ2-7; 7 bases are shared with TRBD1. Germline CDR1 ENHRY, CDR2 SYGVKD. The CDR3 length is 12 residues. Unmatched junction bases numbered 1, after V lost 5 bases and J lost 3 bases. The DNA for the CDR3 is TGTGCCATCAGTAGACAGGGCTACGAGCAGTACTTC. As protein: CAISRQGYEQYF.